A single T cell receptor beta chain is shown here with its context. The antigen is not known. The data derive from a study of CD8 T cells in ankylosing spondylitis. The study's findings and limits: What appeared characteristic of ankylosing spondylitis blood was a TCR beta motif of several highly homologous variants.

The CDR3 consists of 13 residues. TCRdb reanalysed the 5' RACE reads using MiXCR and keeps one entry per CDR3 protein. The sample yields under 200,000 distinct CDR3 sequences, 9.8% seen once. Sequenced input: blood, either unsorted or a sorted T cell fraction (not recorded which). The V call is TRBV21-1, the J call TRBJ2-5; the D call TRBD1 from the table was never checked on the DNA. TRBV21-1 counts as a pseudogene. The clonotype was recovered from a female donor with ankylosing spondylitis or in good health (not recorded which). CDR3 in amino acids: CASSPGGAETQYF. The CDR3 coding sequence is TGTGCCAGCAGCCCTGGGGGGGCGGAGACCCAGTACTTC.